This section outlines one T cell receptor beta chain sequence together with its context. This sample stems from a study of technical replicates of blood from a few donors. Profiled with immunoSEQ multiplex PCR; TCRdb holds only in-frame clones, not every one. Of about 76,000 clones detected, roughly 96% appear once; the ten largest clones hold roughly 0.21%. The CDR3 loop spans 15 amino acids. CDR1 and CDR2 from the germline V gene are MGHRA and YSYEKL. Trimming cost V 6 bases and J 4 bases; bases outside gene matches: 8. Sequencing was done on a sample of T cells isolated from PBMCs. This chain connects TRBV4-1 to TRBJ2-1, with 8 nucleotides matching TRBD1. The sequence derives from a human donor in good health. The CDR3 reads CASREGQGDYNEQFF. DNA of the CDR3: TGCGCCAGCAGAGAAGGACAGGGTGATTACAATGAGCAGTTCTTC.